This T cell receptor beta chain was recovered during a study of cytomegalovirus exposure and HLA in healthy donors. For the study at large: There were 88 million or so unique TCRs (from HLA-typed donors) in an early data release. Points from the study as a whole: Researchers reported that three CMV-associated chains were confirmed in vitro as CMV antigen-specific. The study had only CMV serostatus as immune exposure information. In a later analysis, a missense DCLRE1C variant was linked to TCR beta V- and J-gene trimming.

As concerns this clone: Its antigen remains unidentified.

The study ran its PCR with 60 Vbeta and 13 Jbeta primers. The assay was immunoSEQ multiplex PCR, and TCRdb's table has in-frame clones only and misses some. The sample yields over 150,000 clones, around four fifths seen once. V was clipped by 4 bases and J by 3 bases, with 32 bases between them. CDR3 size: 20 residues. CDR1 SGHKS and CDR2 YYEKEE come from the germline V gene (reference sequence). The receptor was derived from a woman between 25 and 40 years old in good health and CMV-seropositive. The sample comprised PBMCs. The chain is built from TRBV5-5 and TRBJ2-7, with D possibly TRBD1 on 9 matching bases. The CDR3 coding sequence is TGTGCCAGCAGCGGGAAGACAGGGGGTCTTTTGCGGGAGGTTAACTACGAGCAGTACTTC. Translated, it gives CASSGKTGGLLREVNYEQYF. Full variable domain (remainder filled in from reference TRBV5-5 and TRBJ2-7): DAGVTQSPTHLIKTRGQQVTLRCSPISGHKSVSWYQQVLGQGPQFIFQYYEKEERGRGNFPDRFSARQFPNYSSELNVNALLLGDSALYLCASSGKTGGLLREVNYEQYFGPGTRLTVT.